Shown below are 26 T cell receptor beta chains from a single sample sequenced in a study of T cells in Graves' hyperthyroidism and ophthalmopathy. The investigators amplified TCR beta CDR3 regions from RNA transcripts. In the first-round RT-PCR of the TCR CDR3, the HTBI primer set was used. TCRdb recomputed calls from the multiplex PCR reads with MiXCR, one row per CDR3 protein. This sample has approximately 400,000 distinct CDR3 sequences; less than 15% occur once, and the top ten carry about 20%. Material for sequencing was blood. These receptors were taken from a man aged 25 to 40 with Graves' hyperthyroidism that later progressed to Graves' ophthalmopathy.

This clonotype was counted only a few times. The CDR3 bases are TGCGCCAGCAGCTTCCGGGACAGGGGGCGAGAGACCCAGTACTTC. Its translation is CASSFRDRGRETQYF. The chain has TRBV5-1 and TRBJ2-5; 12 bases are a match to TRBD1. The CDR3 is 15 residues long. J was trimmed by 4 bases and V by 2 bases; bases with no gene match: 3. The germline CDR1 and CDR2 sequences are SGHRS and YFSETQ.

V gene TRBV14 combines with J gene TRBJ2-3; the match to TRBD2 covers 13 bases. CDR3 length equals 19 residues. Unmatched junction bases numbered 11, after V lost 4 bases and J lost 1 base. The V gene's germline CDR1 is SGHDN and CDR2 FVKESK. CDR3 region: CASSPIPGTSGDGTDTQYF. The CDR3 coding sequence is TGTGCCAGCAGCCCGATTCCCGGGACTAGCGGGGATGGCACAGATACGCAGTATTTT.

In its sample, this clonotype was seen a few times. This chain connects TRBV19 to TRBJ1-1; no reliable D call. Germline CDR1 and CDR2: LNHDA and SQIVND (reference sequence). Trimming removed 3 bases from V and 1 base from J, with 6 bases in between. The CDR3 totals 13 residues. This CDR3 is CASSMGGNTEAFF. In DNA, the CDR3 is TGTGCCAGTAGTATGGGCGGGAACACTGAAGCTTTCTTT.

This clonotype was counted ten times or more. The chain combines TRBV7-8 with TRBJ1-6; 7 bases align to TRBD1. The V and J ends lost 1 base and 2 bases, in that order; junction bases with no gene match: 8. The CDR3 extends over 18 amino acids. Germline CDR1 SGHVS, CDR2 FQNEAQ. The CDR3 DNA is TGTGCCAGCAGCTTAGTCTTTACACAGGGGACCTATAATTCACCCCTCCACTTT. This translates into CASSLVFTQGTYNSPLHF. The full variable domain, with the rest looked up from reference TRBV7-8 and TRBJ1-6, is GAGVSQSPRYKVAKRGQDVALRCDPISGHVSLFWYQQALGQGPEFLTYFQNEAQLDKSGLPSDRFFAERPEGSVSTLKIQRTQQEDSAVYLCASSLVFTQGTYNSPLHFGNGTRLTVT.

This clonotype has just a few counts. This chain links TRBV7-3 with TRBJ1-1, with 7 bases identical to TRBD1. CDR3 size: 15 residues. V lost 5 bases and J lost 6; bases outside the gene matches: 12. Germline CDR1 is SGHTA and CDR2 is FQGTGA. For the CDR3, the DNA is TGTGCCAGCAGCCGACAGGGCCGGGGGCTCGCTGAAGCTTTCTTT. It is translated as CASSRQGRGLAEAFF. Complete variable domain (other parts from reference TRBV7-3 and TRBJ1-1): GAGVSQTPSNKVTEKGKYVELRCDPISGHTALYWYRQSLGQGPEFLIYFQGTGAADDSGLPNDRFFAVRPEGSVSTLKIQRTERGDSAVYLCASSRQGRGLAEAFFGQGTRLTVV.

The table lists this clonotype with a few counts. The rearrangement joins TRBV6-1 to TRBJ2-4; no clear D. Trimming shortened V by 6 bases and J by 8 bases, and 8 bases separated the two germline ends. CDR3 length: 11 amino acids. Germline V gene lookup returns CDR1 MNHNS and CDR2 SASEGT. CDR3 bases: TGTGCCAGCAGATTTTTAGACATTCAGTACTTC. This codes for CASRFLDIQYF.

There are a few counts of this clonotype. This sequence joins TRBV5-5 and TRBJ1-4; weak D call: TRBD1 (5 bases). This CDR3 has 16 residues. V shed 1 base and J shed 5 bases, with 15 bases lying between them. Per germline, CDR1 SGHKS and CDR2 YYEKEE (reference sequence). The CDR3 DNA reads TGTGCCAGCAGCTTGACCGACAGCTTGTCAAATGAAAAACTGTTTTTT. Translated, it gives CASSLTDSLSNEKLFF. Variable domain in full (rest from reference TRBV5-5 and TRBJ1-4): DAGVTQSPTHLIKTRGQQVTLRCSPISGHKSVSWYQQVLGQGPQFIFQYYEKEERGRGNFPDRFSARQFPNYSSELNVNALLLGDSALYLCASSLTDSLSNEKLFFGSGTQLSVL.

Only a few counts were recorded for this clonotype. The chain joins TRBV30 to TRBJ1-2, with D possibly matching TRBD1 (5 bases). V was pared by 3 bases and J by 0 bases, with 17 bases between. CDR1 is GTSNPN, CDR2 SVGIG, per germline (reference sequence). The CDR3 sequence is 16 residues long. The CDR3 nucleotides read TGTGCCTGGAGGTGGGGCCGTACCTTCACTAACTATGGCTACACCTTC. Translated: CAWRWGRTFTNYGYTF.

This clonotype was seen just once. The V call is TRBV28, the J call TRBJ2-5, with a tentative D call TRBD2 (7 bases). The V end was cut by 4 bases, the J end by 2 bases, with 20 bases between. CDR1 and CDR2 from the germline V gene are MDHEN and SYDVKM. The CDR3 is made up of 17 amino acids. The CDR3 loop is CASSSMMRGLLQETQYF. The CDR3 DNA follows: TGTGCCAGCAGTTCCATGATGCGGGGGCTCTTACAAGAGACCCAGTACTTC.

This clonotype occurred many times. This chain joins TRBV3-1 and TRBJ2-5; D gene ambiguous. With 1 base removed from V and 7 bases from J, the gap between germline ends came to 13 bases. The germline V gene has CDR1 LGHDT and CDR2 YNNKEL (reference sequence). The CDR3 extends over 14 amino acids. The CDR3 region is CASSQATRWATQYF. The CDR3 DNA sequence: TGTGCCAGCAGCCAAGCGACCCGTTGGGCGACCCAGTACTTC.

In this sample, this clonotype turned up many times. The genes are TRBV11-3 and TRBJ2-1; D remains unclear. Germline loops: CDR1 SGHNT, CDR2 YENEEA. The CDR3 sequence is 17 residues long. Between the trimmed V and J ends, which lost 1 base and 4 bases, there was a span of 17 bases. The DNA of the CDR3 is TGTGCCAGCAGCTTAGGCAATGTAGGGTTTTGGTACAATGAGCAGTTCTTC. It codes for CASSLGNVGFWYNEQFF.

This clonotype was counted at least ten times. J is TRBJ1-5 and V is TRBV7-6; D gene ambiguous. This CDR3 contains 13 residues. CDR1 is SGHVS and CDR2 is FNYEAQ in the germline V gene. Between the trimmed V and J ends, which lost 4 bases and 5 bases, there was a span of 9 bases. DNA for the CDR3: TGTGCCAGCAGCTCAACCTTACATCAGCCCCAGCATTTT. Translating it yields CASSSTLHQPQHF.

Regarding this clonotype: Since a much larger clone is just one base distant, this may be a read error. The chain carries TRBV6-9 and TRBJ1-2, with unresolved D. Germline values: CDR1 MNHGY, CDR2 SVAAGI. V lost 4 bases and J 1 base, leaving 16 bases between the germline ends. CDR3 length: 16 amino acids. The CDR3 DNA follows: TGTGCCAGCAGTTCGTACCGGCAGACAATTAACTATGGCTACACCTTC. Its translation: CASSSYRQTINYGYTF.

This clonotype was detected ten times or more. The J gene is TRBJ2-7, the V gene TRBV5-1, with TRBD1 identical over 7 bases. CDR1 SGHRS and CDR2 YFSETQ come from the germline V gene. The CDR3 loop spans 15 amino acids. Losses at the gene ends were 4 bases for V and 0 bases for J; bases not matched to a gene: 7. The CDR3 here is CASSAQGWSSYEQYF. The CDR3 DNA reads TGCGCCAGCAGCGCACAGGGGTGGTCCTCCTACGAGCAGTACTTC.

This clonotype was detected many times. The gene calls are TRBV27 and TRBJ1-1; possibly TRBD1 for D (6 bases). This CDR3 has 14 residues. CDR1 MNHEY and CDR2 SMNVEV come from the germline V gene (reference sequence). The V gene lost 3 bases and the J gene lost 6 bases, with 14 bases spanning the gap. CDR3 protein: CASSFTGALSEAFF. The CDR3 DNA is TGTGCCAGCAGTTTTACGGGGGCGCTCTCTGAAGCTTTCTTT.

The chain recombines TRBV12-3 or TRBV12-4 with TRBJ2-6; D may be TRBD2 (5 bases). V lost 1 base, J lost 1 base, and 11 bases lay in between. The CDR3 totals 17 residues. The CDR3 region is CASSLVGSRSGANVLTF. The CDR3 nucleotides are TGTGCCAGCAGTTTAGTAGGGAGCAGGTCTGGGGCCAACGTCCTGACTTTC.

This clonotype was detected many times. The CDR3 reads CATSRDENGAEEKLFF. The DNA for the CDR3 is TGTGCCACCAGCAGAGATGAAAATGGGGCGGAAGAAAAACTGTTTTTT. The chain has TRBV15 and TRBJ1-4; weak D call: TRBD1 (5 bases). With 0 bases removed from V and 8 bases from J, the gap between germline ends came to 16 bases. The germline V gene encodes CDR1 LNHNV and CDR2 YYDKDF (reference sequence). The CDR3 contains 16 residues.

This clonotype was recorded a few times. This chain uses TRBV6-1 with TRBJ2-6; TRBD2 matches at 9 bases. The CDR3 length is 16 residues. CDR1 and CDR2 from the germline V gene are MNHNS and SASEGT. After removal of 7 bases from V and 1 base from J, the junction contained 5 bases not matched to a gene. In DNA form, the CDR3 reads TGTGCCAGCAAGGGGCTAGCGGGGTCTGGGGCCAACGTCCTGACTTTC. Translated: CASKGLAGSGANVLTF.

This clonotype occurred many times. V gene TRBV5-6 combines with J gene TRBJ1-1; 12 bases are shared with TRBD1. Per germline, CDR1 SGHDT and CDR2 YYEEEE. The CDR3 is 20 amino acids. The trim removed 1 base at V and 0 bases at J, leaving 13 bases unmatched. The CDR3 DNA reads TGTGCCAGCAGCTTGCCCGGGACAGGGGGCGCTCAGTCCATGAACACTGAAGCTTTCTTT. This translates into CASSLPGTGGAQSMNTEAFF. The variable domain in full, completed from reference TRBV5-6 and TRBJ1-1, reads DAGVTQSPTHLIKTRGQQVTLRCSPKSGHDTVSWYQQALGQGPQFIFQYYEEEERQRGNFPDRFSGHQFPNYSSELNVNALLLGDSALYLCASSLPGTGGAQSMNTEAFFGQGTRLTVV.

There are many counts of this clonotype. The chain recombines TRBV28 with TRBJ2-5, with a tentative D call TRBD2 (5 bases). The CDR3 covers 14 residues. Deletions cut 1 base from V and 5 bases from J, with 11 bases between. Germline V gene sequence: CDR1 MDHEN, CDR2 SYDVKM. CDR3 in amino acids: CASSLFSRRETQYF. CDR3 coding DNA: TGTGCCAGCAGTTTATTTAGCAGGAGGGAGACCCAGTACTTC.

This chain links TRBV5-6 with TRBJ2-7; D not resolved. Trimming cost V 1 base and J 4 bases, with 6 bases left between them. Germline assignment: CDR1 SGHDT and CDR2 YYEEEE. The length of the CDR3 is 12 residues. The CDR3 region is CASSLYVYEQYF. Written as DNA, the CDR3 is TGTGCCAGCAGCTTGTACGTTTACGAGCAGTACTTC.

The V and J genes are TRBV10-2 and TRBJ2-1; D remains ambiguous. CDR1 WSHSY and CDR2 SAAADI come from the germline V gene. V was cut by 6 bases and J by 0 bases, with 6 bases left in between. This CDR3 has 13 residues. CDR3 sequence: CASRGNSYNEQFF. DNA for the CDR3: TGCGCCAGCAGGGGGAACTCCTACAATGAGCAGTTCTTC.

Ten or more counts support this clonotype. The gene calls are TRBV5-5 and TRBJ1-1, with TRBD1 matching over 7 bases. The CDR3 consists of 13 residues. CDR1 and CDR2 (germline): SGHKS, YYEKEE (reference sequence). V lost 4 bases and J lost 6; bases outside the gene matches: 6. The CDR3 region is CASSRVDRSEAFF. The DNA for the CDR3 is TGTGCCAGCAGCCGTGTGGACAGGTCTGAAGCTTTCTTT. Combining the CDR3 with reference TRBV5-5 and TRBJ1-1 gives the whole variable domain DAGVTQSPTHLIKTRGQQVTLRCSPISGHKSVSWYQQVLGQGPQFIFQYYEKEERGRGNFPDRFSARQFPNYSSELNVNALLLGDSALYLCASSRVDRSEAFFGQGTRLTVV.

This clonotype has more than one count but fewer than ten. This chain uses TRBV12-3 or TRBV12-4 with TRBJ2-6; D is uncertain. The ends were cut back, 6 bases at V and 1 base at J, with 13 bases in the middle. The CDR3 sequence is 16 residues long. This chain's CDR3 is CASSQALLSGANVLTF. The CDR3 DNA sequence: TGTGCCAGCAGCCAAGCACTCCTATCTGGGGCCAACGTCCTGACTTTC.

Remarks on this clonotype: The junction differs from germline at one of its ends, possibly a read error. This chain links TRBV20-1 with TRBJ2-5; 7 bases line up with TRBD2. Germline CDR1 reads DFQATT; CDR2 reads SNEGSKA (reference sequence). The CDR3 extends over 12 amino acids. CDR3 DNA sequence: TGCAGTGCTAGATCTGGGGGGGAGACCCGGTACTTC. It is translated as CSARSGGETRYF.

This clonotype was seen repeatedly, ten times or more. The chain links TRBV3-1 to TRBJ1-1; the D gene is possibly TRBD1 (5 bases). CDR3 length: 14 residues. V lost 4 bases, J lost 4 bases, and 13 bases lay in between. Germline CDR1 is LGHDT and CDR2 is YNNKEL (reference sequence). The CDR3 region is CASSPKTGGTEAFF. CDR3 coding DNA: TGTGCCAGCAGCCCGAAAACAGGCGGCACTGAAGCTTTCTTT.